This entry is about one T cell receptor (beta chain). Trimming took off 8 bases at V and 4 bases at J, with 15 bases between the two ends. The CDR3 contains 13 residues. CDR1 and CDR2 (germline): LNHNV, YYDKDF (reference sequence). The record originates from a study of blood T cell repertoires in COVID-19. Study-level information: PBMCs, B-cell-depleted T cells, or T cells were the source of the cDNA or gDNA that made up the material.

Profiling relied on immunoSEQ multiplex PCR, and the TCRdb table lists in-frame clones only, not all of them. In the table there are fewer than 50,000 clones, nearly 90% of which are singletons. The V gene is TRBV15, the J gene TRBJ2-7; TRBD2 might be the D (6 bases). Material: peripheral blood. The receptor was isolated from a man in his sixties with COVID-19, enrolled during active disease. The CDR3 region has the DNA TGTGCCACCGGTGGAGGGAATTCTTACGAGCAGTACTTC. Translation gives CATGGGNSYEQYF. Together with reference TRBV15 and TRBJ2-7, the CDR3 gives the full variable domain: DAMVIQNPRYQVTQFGKPVTLSCSQTLNHNVMYWYQQKSSQAPKLLFHYYDKDFNNEADTPDNFQSRRPNTSFCFLDIRSPGLGDTAMYLCATGGGNSYEQYFGPGTRLTVT.